This T cell receptor beta chain was captured by sequencing in a study of radiation and T cells in renal cell carcinoma. Study details: Nephrectomy followed 15 Gy stereotactic body radiation by 4 weeks. Findings of the study overall: From baseline, blood top tumor clonotypes peaked at 2 weeks post-radiation.

The CDR3 is 14 amino acids. Germline V gene lookup returns CDR1 SSHAT and CDR2 FNYEAQ (reference sequence). Time point given: baseline pretreatment blood. This sample's treatment: 15 Gy SBRT to primary tumor, nephrectomy 4 weeks later. Radiation-treated patients gave blood at baseline, week 2 and week 4. This renal cell carcinoma was of the clear cell type. A note on this clone: Its antigen is not identified. Germline and junction disagree at one end, which may indicate a read error.

The table came from immunoSEQ multiplex PCR; TCRdb's copy has only in-frame clones and leaves some out. The data show roughly 150,000 clones, with approximately 90% seen just once and over 3.5% held by the top ten. The genes are TRBV7-7 and TRBJ1-2; 8 bases line up with TRBD1. This specimen was blood, taken from a patient whose treatment included radiotherapy and nephrectomy. The sequence derives from an older woman with renal cell carcinoma. As DNA, the CDR3 is TGTGCTAGCAGCATAGAAGACAGGGGTGATGGCTACACCTTC. Amino acid sequence: CASSIEDRGDGYTF. Full variable domain (remainder filled in from reference TRBV7-7 and TRBJ1-2): GAGVSQSPRYKVTKRGQDVTLRCDPISSHATLYWYQQALGQGPEFLTYFNYEAQPDKSGLPSDRFSAERPEGSISTLTIQRTEQRDSAMYRCASSIEDRGDGYTFGSGTRLTVV.